These T cell receptor beta chains were read from a single sample in a study of blood T cell repertoires in COVID-19. Only in-frame clones appear in the TCRdb table, and some are missing; sequencing was by immunoSEQ multiplex PCR. Among about 230,000 clones listed, about nine tenths were seen once. The source material was PBMCs or T cells enriched from blood (not recorded which). Receptors originate from a woman in her thirties or forties with acute COVID-19. CDR3s include the opening cysteine and the closing phenylalanine or tryptophan. Each record gives: clone size, V gene, D gene, J gene, CDR3 DNA, CDR3 protein. The D gene is left open where the match is weak. For some rows the clone size is stated as once, few or many, or as a class when expanded; others skip it.

clone size: few; V gene: TRBV15; D gene: TRBD1; J gene: TRBJ1-1; CDR3 DNA: TGTGCCACCAGCAGCACACAGGGGTACACTGAAGCTTTCTTT; CDR3 protein: CATSSTQGYTEAFF
clone size: NA; V gene: TRBV3-1/TRBV3-2; D gene: NA; J gene: TRBJ2-5; CDR3 DNA: TGTGCCAGCAGCCAAGTCGGGCAAGAGACCCAGTACTTC; CDR3 protein: CASSQVGQETQYF
clone size: NA; V gene: TRBV5-1; D gene: TRBD2; J gene: TRBJ2-2; CDR3 DNA: TGCGCCAGCAGCTTAAGCGGGGCCGGCACCGGGGAGCTGTTTTTT; CDR3 protein: CASSLSGAGTGELFF
clone size: NA; V gene: TRBV5-4; D gene: NA; J gene: TRBJ1-1; CDR3 DNA: TGTGCCAGCAGCTTGGGACAGCAAAACACTGAAGCTTTCTTT; CDR3 protein: CASSLGQQNTEAFF
clone size: few; V gene: TRBV5-6; D gene: NA; J gene: TRBJ1-4; CDR3 DNA: TGTGCCAGCAGCTTGCACGGGGGTGCAGCTAATGAAAAACTGTTTTTT; CDR3 protein: CASSLHGGAANEKLFF
clone size: NA; V gene: TRBV7-2; D gene: TRBD2; J gene: TRBJ2-1; CDR3 DNA: TGTGCCAGCAGCTCCCGACTAGCGGGGTCCTACAATGAGCAGTTCTTC; CDR3 protein: CASSSRLAGSYNEQFF
clone size: NA; V gene: TRBV7-2; D gene: NA; J gene: TRBJ2-7; CDR3 DNA: TGTGCCAGCAGCTTAGGGACATACTACGAGCAGTACTTC; CDR3 protein: CASSLGTYYEQYF
clone size: NA; V gene: TRBV21-1; D gene: NA; J gene: TRBJ2-4; CDR3 DNA: TGTGCCAGCAGCAAAGCTCTAGCGGGAGGTGAGCTAGCCAAAAACATTCAGTACTTC; CDR3 protein: CASSKALAGGELAKNIQYF
clone size: NA; V gene: TRBV10-3; D gene: TRBD1; J gene: TRBJ1-6; CDR3 DNA: TGTGCCATCAGAACAGGGGATTCACCCCTCCACTTT; CDR3 protein: CAIRTGDSPLHF
clone size: NA; V gene: TRBV5-4; D gene: NA; J gene: TRBJ2-3; CDR3 DNA: TGTGCCAGCACCGAGCGCCGCACAGATACGCAGTATTTT; CDR3 protein: CASTERRTDTQYF
clone size: NA; V gene: TRBV11-2; D gene: NA; J gene: TRBJ1-1; CDR3 DNA: TGTGCCAGCAGCTTAGGACAGACTGAAGCTTTCTTT; CDR3 protein: CASSLGQTEAFF
clone size: once; V gene: TRBV3-1/TRBV3-2; D gene: NA; J gene: TRBJ2-3; CDR3 DNA: TGTGCCAGCAGCCAAGAAAGGCGGACGGGAAAAAGGGACACGGATACGCAGTATTTT; CDR3 protein: CASSQERRTGKRDTDTQYF
clone size: NA; V gene: TRBV7-2; D gene: TRBD2; J gene: TRBJ2-3; CDR3 DNA: TGTGCCAGCAGCCTAGGGCGGGGGGGGTTTAATACGCAGTATTTT; CDR3 protein: CASSLGRGGFNTQYF
clone size: NA; V gene: TRBV25-1; D gene: NA; J gene: TRBJ1-1; CDR3 DNA: TGTGCCAGTTCGACACGGATGAACACTGAAGCTTTCTTT; CDR3 protein: CASSTRMNTEAFF
clone size: NA; V gene: TRBV3-1/TRBV3-2; D gene: NA; J gene: TRBJ2-5; CDR3 DNA: TGTGCCAGCAGCCAAGCTGGCGAGACCCAGTACTTC; CDR3 protein: CASSQAGETQYF
clone size: NA; V gene: TRBV7-2; D gene: NA; J gene: TRBJ2-3; CDR3 DNA: TGTGCCAGCAGCCCCGCTCGAGCGGTGCTAGCCACAGATACGCAGTATTTT; CDR3 protein: CASSPARAVLATDTQYF
clone size: NA; V gene: TRBV5-4; D gene: TRBD1; J gene: TRBJ2-5; CDR3 DNA: TGTGCCAGCAGCCCGACAGGGCCGGAAGAGACCCAGTACTTC; CDR3 protein: CASSPTGPEETQYF
clone size: NA; V gene: TRBV10-3; D gene: NA; J gene: TRBJ2-2; CDR3 DNA: TGTGCCATCAGTGAGTCGGCTGTCACCGGGGAGCTGTTTTTT; CDR3 protein: CAISESAVTGELFF
clone size: NA; V gene: TRBV2; D gene: TRBD2; J gene: TRBJ2-7; CDR3 DNA: TGTGCCAGCAGTGGGCTAGCGGACTACGAGCAGTACTTC; CDR3 protein: CASSGLADYEQYF
clone size: NA; V gene: TRBV6-2/TRBV6-3; D gene: TRBD1; J gene: TRBJ1-2; CDR3 DNA: TGTGCCAGCAGTTTCCCGACCGGGACAGTAAAGGAGAGCTATGGCTACACCTTC; CDR3 protein: CASSFPTGTVKESYGYTF
clone size: NA; V gene: TRBV11-2; D gene: NA; J gene: TRBJ2-3; CDR3 DNA: TGTGCCAGCAGCATCCATTGGCGGGGAGGCACAGATACGCAGTATTTT; CDR3 protein: CASSIHWRGGTDTQYF
clone size: NA; V gene: TRBV5-5; D gene: NA; J gene: TRBJ1-1; CDR3 DNA: TGTGCCAGCAGCGCGGCAGAGGTAGGCACTGAAGCTTTCTTT; CDR3 protein: CASSAAEVGTEAFF